Presented here are 17 T cell receptor beta chains from one specimen sequenced in a study of cytomegalovirus exposure and HLA in healthy donors. Vbeta (60) and Jbeta (13) primers were used in the PCR. Using immunoSEQ multiplex PCR, the repertoire was profiled, and TCRdb retains in-frame clones only, with some absent. The sample consists of about 180,000 clones, 76% of them appearing once. Sequencing input: PBMCs. These receptors were collected from a man aged 18 to 30 in good health and CMV-seronegative.

This clone was counted between two and nine times. The chain uses TRBV6-6 and TRBJ1-1; the D is unclear. CDR1 and CDR2 (germline): MNHNY, SVGAGI (reference sequence). V dropped 6 bases and J dropped 8 bases, with 13 bases sitting between them. This CDR3 region has 12 residues. This CDR3 reads CASSPVAVEAFF. The CDR3 DNA reads TGTGCCAGCAGCCCGGTAGCCGTCGAAGCTTTCTTT.

The rearrangement joins TRBV7-2 to TRBJ2-1; the D gene is possibly TRBD2 (7 bases). Germline V gene sequence: CDR1 SGHTA, CDR2 FQGNSA. The CDR3 covers 16 residues. V dropped 8 bases and J dropped 0 bases, with 17 bases sitting between them. The CDR3 loop reads CASGGRGGFSYNEQFF. The CDR3 DNA reads as TGTGCCAGCGGGGGGCGCGGGGGTTTCTCCTACAATGAGCAGTTCTTC.

This rearrangement joins TRBV2 to TRBJ2-5; 7 nucleotides align to TRBD1. Germline assignment: CDR1 SNHLY and CDR2 FYNNEI. V was pared by 7 bases and J by 4 bases, with 12 bases of the junction left unmatched. The length of the CDR3 is 15 residues. DNA of the CDR3: TGTGCCAGCAACAAGGCAGGGGGTTTAGGAGAGACCCAGTACTTC. Its translation: CASNKAGGLGETQYF.

This CDR3 reads CASTAGGPDTQYF. Written as DNA, the CDR3 is TGTGCCAGCACGGCGGGGGGGCCGGATACGCAGTATTTT. This chain connects TRBV7-8 to TRBJ2-3; 9 bases align to TRBD2. Germline trimming cut 7 bases from V and 6 bases from J; bases unmatched to any gene: 5. The germline V gene encodes CDR1 SGHVS and CDR2 FQNEAQ. This CDR3 is 13 amino acids long.

The chain links TRBV25-1 to TRBJ2-5; D perhaps matches TRBD1 (6 bases). V was pared by 6 bases and J by 2 bases, with 10 bases between. CDR1 MGHDK and CDR2 SYGVNS come from the germline V gene. CDR3 length: 13 amino acids. CDR3 in DNA: TGTGCCAGCAGGGGTCAGGGGCAAGAGACCCAGTACTTC. This sequence encodes CASRGQGQETQYF.

The J gene is TRBJ2-5, the V gene TRBV9; weak D call: TRBD2 (6 bases). Germline V CDR1 and CDR2: SGDLS, YYNGEE. V was shortened by 4 bases and J by 5 bases, with 18 bases between the two germline ends. This CDR3 has 15 residues. CDR3 bases: TGTGCCAGCAGCCCATGGACCCGGAGGGAGGAGACCCAGTACTTC. Translated: CASSPWTRREETQYF.

The rearrangement links TRBV2 to TRBJ1-1; 9 nucleotides match TRBD1. V shed 6 bases, J shed 5 bases, and the junction held 4 bases outside the gene matches. This CDR3 comprises 13 residues. The V gene's germline CDR1 is SNHLY and CDR2 FYNNEI. CDR3 bases: TGTGCCAGCAGGCGGACAGGGGAAACTGAAGCTTTCTTT. It encodes CASRRTGETEAFF.

This chain uses TRBV5-5 with TRBJ1-5; TRBD1 is a possible D gene (6 bases). V lost 5 bases and J lost 3, with 12 bases in between. The CDR3 is 14 amino acids. Germline-derived CDR1 and CDR2 are SGHKS and YYEKEE (reference sequence). The CDR3 DNA follows: TGTGCCAGCAGAAAGGACAGCTTCAATCAGCCCCAGCATTTT. Translated, it gives CASRKDSFNQPQHF.

The V gene is TRBV27, the J gene TRBJ1-1, with 7 bases lining up with TRBD1. Germline CDR1 and CDR2: MNHEY and SMNVEV (reference sequence). The CDR3 is 15 residues long. V gave up 9 bases and J gave up 5 bases; unmatched junction bases: 15. This chain's CDR3 is CASWEHGDRGTEAFF. As DNA, the CDR3 is TGTGCCAGTTGGGAACACGGGGACAGAGGGACTGAAGCTTTCTTT.

The table lists this clone with a few counts. Written as DNA, the CDR3 is TGTGCCTGGAGTGCGCCGAGACAGGGGAACTATGGCTACACCTTC. As protein: CAWSAPRQGNYGYTF. The chain combines TRBV30 with TRBJ1-2; TRBD1 agrees at 8 bases. The CDR3 loop spans 15 amino acids. CDR1 and CDR2 (germline): GTSNPN, SVGIG (reference sequence). Trimming took 1 base from V and 2 from J; bases not matched to a gene: 6.

In this sample, this clone turned up a few times. This chain links TRBV5-1 with TRBJ1-3, with D possibly TRBD1 on 5 matching bases. V dropped 4 bases and J dropped 2 bases, with 10 bases sitting between them. Germline values: CDR1 SGHRS, CDR2 YFSETQ. The CDR3 length is 14 residues. The chain's CDR3 is CASSREGAGNTIYF. Here the CDR3 DNA reads TGCGCCAGCAGCCGAGAAGGGGCTGGAAACACCATATATTTT.

The chain links TRBV10-3 to TRBJ2-2, with a possible D match to TRBD2 (6 bases). The CDR3 runs to 17 residues. CDR1 and CDR2 (germline): ENHRY, SYGVKD. V lost 0 bases to trimming and J lost 1 base, with 12 bases between them. CDR3 bases: TGTGCCATCAGTGAGTCGACCGCGGGACTGAACACCGGGGAGCTGTTTTTT. Its translation: CAISESTAGLNTGELFF.

V and J are TRBV21-1 and TRBJ2-7; TRBD2, as called in the table, went unchecked against the DNA. TRBV21-1 is a pseudogene segment. The CDR3 spans 14 residues. This CDR3 is CASSTSSGNDEQYF. In DNA, the CDR3 is TGTGCCAGCAGCACCTCTAGCGGGAACGACGAGCAGTACTTC.

This clone was seen only a few times. The chain joins TRBV15 to TRBJ1-5; D unresolved. With 4 bases removed from V and 2 bases from J, the gap between germline ends came to 15 bases. Germline V gene data show CDR1 as LNHNV and CDR2 as YYDKDF (reference sequence). The CDR3 is 16 residues long. The CDR3 sequence: CATSIRPGSGNQPQHF. The CDR3 nucleotides read TGTGCCACCAGCATTAGACCGGGGAGCGGCAATCAGCCCCAGCATTTT.

The CDR3 spells CASSRLARGTYEQYF. CDR3 sequence (DNA): TGTGCCAGCAGTCGCCTAGCGAGGGGCACCTACGAGCAGTACTTC. The rearrangement uses TRBV6-5 and TRBJ2-7, with D maybe TRBD2 (6 bases). CDR1 is MNHEY, CDR2 SVGAGI, per germline. V lost 5 bases and J 2 bases, leaving 16 bases between the germline ends. This CDR3 has 15 residues.

The V and J genes are TRBV10-3 and TRBJ2-1; 13 nucleotides agree with TRBD2. CDR3 length equals 13 residues. After removal of 10 bases from V and 5 bases from J, the junction contained 2 bases not matched to a gene. Germline V CDR1 and CDR2: ENHRY, SYGVKD. For the CDR3, the DNA is TGTGCCACAGGGACTAGCGGGAACAATGAGCAGTTCTTC. It encodes CATGTSGNNEQFF.

This clone showed up just a few times. The chain links TRBV5-1 to TRBJ1-3, with no clear D. This CDR3 contains 13 residues. The V and J ends lost 1 base and 6 bases respectively, with 8 bases between them. Germline CDR1 SGHRS, CDR2 YFSETQ. This CDR3 reads CASSLPPSNTIYF. The CDR3 DNA follows: TGCGCCAGCAGCTTGCCCCCTTCAAACACCATATATTTT.